This TCR beta chain was documented in a study of cytomegalovirus exposure and HLA in healthy donors. The CDR3 has 13 residues. V lost 8 bases and J 4 bases, leaving 9 bases between the germline ends. Germline CDR1 is LNHDA and CDR2 is SQIVND (reference sequence). PCR amplification relied on 60 Vbeta primers (plus 13 Jbeta primers). Profiling relied on immunoSEQ multiplex PCR, and the TCRdb table lists in-frame clones only, not all of them. This sample contains roughly 54,000 clones. The source material was PBMCs. The V and J genes are TRBV19 and TRBJ1-6; D unresolved. The receptor was derived from a woman under 40 in good health and CMV-seropositive. This CDR3 is CASATDYNSPLHF. CDR3 nucleotide sequence: TGTGCCAGTGCTACAGATTATAATTCACCCCTCCACTTT.